The source of this TCR beta chain is a study of TIL therapy for anti-PD-1-resistant metastatic lung cancer (dated by TCRdb to the early 2020s). Regarding the complete study: Tumors were collected before any PD-1/PD-L1 blockade, after which patients were given nivolumab, and patients who progressed were given lymphodepletion, an infusion of expanded TIL and IL-2. Enrolled patients had a median age of approximately 49 years (range 38-75) and a median tumor PD-L1 proportion score of around 5.6%. The cohort was predominantly lung adenocarcinoma, with a handful of EGFR-mutant and two ALK-rearranged tumors, and half of patients were current or former smokers. Across the cohort, whole-exome sequencing showed a median non-synonymous tumor mutation burden of approximately 1.5 mutations per megabase. T cell receptor beta sequencing of tumor and peripheral blood was used to follow clonotypes across the tumor, the expanded TIL product and serial blood samples. What the study reported, not specific to this receptor: Because the cohort was highly selected, with more treatment-naive, never-smoker and oncogene-addicted patients than is typical, generalizability is limited. The study protocol defined all tumor marker inferences as exploratory. The baseline peripheral repertoire was partially replaced by infused TIL clonotypes, which then decayed over months, and no apparent association between persistence and response was found.

TCR beta CDR3 regions were amplified from genomic DNA with the immunoSEQ v3 hsTCRB kit using bias-controlled multiplex PCR. TCR libraries were sequenced on an Illumina NextSeq 500 to 2 million to 2.5 million read pairs for survey level or roughly 5-6.5 million for deep level. Processing in the source paper ran as follows. V, D and J genes were assigned, non-productive sequences were removed, and clonality was reported by immunoSEQ Analyzer software. To compare repertoires between infused TIL and blood, productive Simpson clonality was used along with the Morisita overlap index of productive TRB rearrangements. Absolute clonotype counts in blood were estimated by multiplying the lymphocyte count by the CD3+ fraction and by the productive frequency of the clone. Sourced from immuneACCESS, this table was stored by TCRdb with only in-frame sequences that have V and J called. A share of the clones is absent; for the studies checked, an unresolved V gene accounts for under half, and the remainder has no known explanation. V and J calls and clone size are as listed in that table; D and trimming were resolved from the DNA. A total of about 60,000 clones appear in this sample, roughly 66% of them only once. Roughly 6.6% of the sample rests with the top ten.

Per the publication, the time point label means: pre-treatment sample, taken before nivolumab and TIL therapy. Between late 2017 and early 2020, a dual-center phase I trial enrolled adults who had stage 4 NSCLC. Samples came from a single-arm, open-label phase I trial of tumor-infiltrating lymphocyte therapy with nivolumab in advanced non-small cell lung cancer. Blood mononuclear cells from EDTA tubes were separated on a Ficoll gradient and snap-frozen as pellets, and DNA was extracted from the cells using a Qiagen mini-prep kit. CDR3 length: 14 amino acids, cysteine to phenylalanine. Solely the CDR3 DNA is kept, with 42 bases framed from the first base. The germline V gene provides CDR1 SGDLS and CDR2 YYNGEE. V drops 0 bases and J drops 2 bases, leaving 7 bases in between. On this clone itself: The clone's antigen remains unknown. Nothing much larger sits one base from this clone, and base qualities are not available.

This receptor was identified in a person aged 25 to 79 with non-small cell lung cancer. This receptor chain uses TRBV9 and TRBJ2-3, with no confidently assigned D gene. Specimen: blood, collected at baseline. CDR3 protein: CASSVEPDTDTQYF. The sequenced DNA is TGTGCCAGCAGCGTAGAACCAGACACAGATACGCAGTATTTT.